This is a list of T cell receptor beta chains from one sample in a study of CD8 T cells in Susac syndrome. TCRdb reprocessed the immunoSEQ multiplex PCR reads via MiXCR and lists one record per CDR3 protein. The sample has about 120,000 distinct CDR3 sequences, just under 95% seen once. The sample was CD8+ T cells from PBMCs. The receptors shown here come from a human donor in good health. CDR3s include the opening cysteine and the closing phenylalanine or tryptophan. The D gene is left open where the match is weak. Clone size is not always given. Where it is, it says once, few, many or a class for expanded clones.

>once|TRBV20-1|.|TRBJ1-1
TGCAGTGCTAGAAAGGGGGTGGGCACTGAAGCTTTCTTT
CSARKGVGTEAFF
>.|TRBV19|TRBD2|TRBJ2-5
TGTGCCACACAACTAGCGGGAATAGAGACCCAGTACTTC
CATQLAGIETQYF
>.|TRBV12-3/TRBV12-4|TRBD1|TRBJ2-3
TGTGCCAGCAGCTTGACAGGGGGGATGCAGTATTTT
CASSLTGGMQYF
>.|TRBV29-1|.|TRBJ1-5
TGCAGCGTTGCCGAAGGGGTAAGCAATCAGCCCCAGCATTTT
CSVAEGVSNQPQHF
>once|TRBV7-9|TRBD1|TRBJ2-7
TGTGCCAGCAGCTCGGACAGGGATTCCTACGAGCAGTACTTC
CASSSDRDSYEQYF
>.|TRBV13|TRBD1|TRBJ1-3
TGTGCCAGCAGTTCGAACCCACAGGGGGCGAGAAACACCATATATTTT
CASSSNPQGARNTIYF
>.|TRBV4-1|TRBD1|TRBJ1-2
TGCGCCAGCAGCCAAGACAGACAGGGGAAGGGCTACACCTTC
CASSQDRQGKGYTF
>.|TRBV5-6|TRBD1|TRBJ1-2
TGTGCCAGCAGCCCTTTGCTACAGGGGGCCTTGCGCGGCTACACCTTC
CASSPLLQGALRGYTF
>.|TRBV19|.|TRBJ2-1
TGTGCCAGTAGTATACAGGCAGGGTTGAATGAGCAGTTCTTC
CASSIQAGLNEQFF
>.|TRBV7-9|TRBD1|TRBJ2-7
TGTGCCAGCAGCTTATATTCGGGACAGGGAATCCGGCAGTACTTC
CASSLYSGQGIRQYF
>.|TRBV29-1|TRBD1|TRBJ2-2
TGCAGCGTAGCAAGACAGGGGAACACCGGGGAGCTGTTTTTT
CSVARQGNTGELFF
>.|TRBV6-6|TRBD2|TRBJ2-1
TGTGCCAGCAGTAATGCGGGGGGTCCCTACAATGAGCAGTTCTTC
CASSNAGGPYNEQFF
>.|TRBV7-3|.|TRBJ2-5
TGTGCCAGCAGCTTAATAGGAGGGGGCCAAGAGACCCAGTACTTC
CASSLIGGGQETQYF
>.|TRBV3-1|.|TRBJ2-1
TGTGCCAGCAGCCCGGATGTAGACGACAATGAGCAGTTCTTC
CASSPDVDDNEQFF
>.|TRBV18|.|TRBJ1-2
TGTGCCAGCTCACCCGTTGAAGCTAACTATGGCTACACCTTC
CASSPVEANYGYTF
>.|TRBV20-1|TRBD1|TRBJ2-7
TGCAGTGCTAGATCCGGAAGGGGGCGTCGGAACGAGCAGTACTTC
CSARSGRGRRNEQYF
>.|TRBV18|.|TRBJ1-4
TGTGCCAGCTCACCACCGCAGGGGTCGAGGAAACTGTTTTTT
CASSPPQGSRKLFF
>.|TRBV4-3|TRBD1|TRBJ2-7
TGCGCCAGCAGCCAAGGGAGGGGACAGGGCACCTACGAGCAGTACTTC
CASSQGRGQGTYEQYF
>.|TRBV7-2|TRBD1|TRBJ1-1
TGTGCCAGCAGCTCGACAGGGAAGGGCACTGAAGCTTTCTTT
CASSSTGKGTEAFF
>once|TRBV7-2|TRBD1|TRBJ2-1
TGTGCCAGCAGCTTAGCCGGGACAGAGTACAATGAGCAGTTCTTC
CASSLAGTEYNEQFF
>.|TRBV3-1|.|TRBJ2-7
TGTGCCAGCAGCCAAGCCCGGTCAGGGTCCTCCTACGAGCAGTACTTC
CASSQARSGSSYEQYF
>.|TRBV5-1|.|TRBJ2-1
TGCGCCAGCAGCTTATTACCGGGGGATTCCTACAATGAGCAGTTCTTC
CASSLLPGDSYNEQFF
>.|TRBV5-4|TRBD2|TRBJ2-3
TGTGCCAGCACCGAGGGACTAGCGGGAGTAACAGATACGCAGTATTTT
CASTEGLAGVTDTQYF
>.|TRBV13|TRBD2|TRBJ2-1
TGTGCCAGCAGCTTAGGAACGGGAGGACCATACAATGAGCAGTTCTTC
CASSLGTGGPYNEQFF
>.|TRBV6-2/TRBV6-3|.|TRBJ2-1
TGTGCCAGCAGTGAGCAGGGAAATGAGCAGTTCTTC
CASSEQGNEQFF
>.|TRBV7-9|TRBD1|TRBJ2-6
TGTGCCAGCAGCTTCGGGACAGGGTTCGCTGGGGCCAACGTCCTGACTTTC
CASSFGTGFAGANVLTF
>.|TRBV19|TRBD1|TRBJ1-1
TGTGCCAGTAGTATGGACAGGGGCACTGAAGCTTTCTTT
CASSMDRGTEAFF
>few|TRBV5-5|TRBD1|TRBJ2-7
TGTGCCAGCAGCCCTCCGGGACAGGGCTACGAGCAGTACTTC
CASSPPGQGYEQYF
>.|TRBV12-3/TRBV12-4|TRBD2|TRBJ2-5
TGTGCCAGCAGTTTAGTTTGGCTAGCGGGAGGGCCAGAGACCCAGTACTTC
CASSLVWLAGGPETQYF
>.|TRBV24-1|TRBD2|TRBJ2-1
TGTGCCACCAGTGATTTGTGGCTAGCGGACCCCCCCGAGCAGTTCTTC
CATSDLWLADPPEQFF
>.|TRBV28|.|TRBJ2-2
TGTGGGACAAACAGGGCCGCCGGGGAGCTGTTTTTT
CGTNRAAGELFF
>.|TRBV27|TRBD2|TRBJ2-2
TGTGCCAGCAGTTTATCGTCGGGGGGTGGGCTGTTTTTT
CASSLSSGGGLFF
>.|TRBV6-6|.|TRBJ1-1
TGTGCCAGCAACCAAGCAGGGCCGGGCATGAACACTGAAGCTTTCTTT
CASNQAGPGMNTEAFF
>.|TRBV12-3/TRBV12-4|.|TRBJ2-7
TGTGCCAGCAGCACGGGAGACAGGGCGTCCTACGAGCAGTACTTC
CASSTGDRASYEQYF
>few|TRBV6-1|TRBD2|TRBJ2-3
TGTGCCAGCAGGGATAGCGGGGGCACAGATACGCAGTATTTT
CASRDSGGTDTQYF
>.|TRBV18|.|TRBJ1-1
TGTGCCAGCTCATCACAAAGGACAGCCAACACTGAAGCTTTCTTT
CASSSQRTANTEAFF
>few|TRBV7-2|TRBD1|TRBJ1-6
TGTGCCAGCAGCGCGGACAGGGTGAGCTCACCCCTCCACTTT
CASSADRVSSPLHF
>once|TRBV13|.|TRBJ1-1
TGTGCCAGCAGCTCCGTGGGCCTACCTGAAGCTTTCTTT
CASSSVGLPEAFF
>.|TRBV7-9|.|TRBJ1-1
TGTGCCAGCAGCACACCGAACTTGAACACTGAAGCTTTCTTT
CASSTPNLNTEAFF
>once|TRBV27|TRBD1|TRBJ2-5
TGTGCCAGCAGTTCGACAGGGCCGGAGACCCAGTACTTC
CASSSTGPETQYF
>.|TRBV7-9|.|TRBJ2-5
TGTGCCAGCAGCTCCTACCCCCTGTCAGGGGAGGAGACCCAGTACTTC
CASSSYPLSGEETQYF
>.|TRBV7-6|TRBD1|TRBJ2-1
TGTGCCAGCAGCCACCCGGGACAGGGCAATATAATCAATGAGCAGTTCTTC
CASSHPGQGNIINEQFF
>.|TRBV6-1|TRBD1|TRBJ2-2
TGTGCCAGCACCCTAACTCAGGGGACAGGCCCGAACACCGGGGAGCTGTTTTTT
CASTLTQGTGPNTGELFF
>.|TRBV5-4|.|TRBJ2-7
TGTGCCAGCAGCTTCGGGGGGCTAGCGGACTACGAGCAGTACTTC
CASSFGGLADYEQYF
>.|TRBV4-3|.|TRBJ2-1
TGCGCCAGCAGCCGAAGGGACTCTAAGAGGGATGAGCAGTTCTTC
CASSRRDSKRDEQFF
>.|TRBV5-1|TRBD2|TRBJ2-7
TGCGCCAGCAGCGTAAGACTAGCTCCCGAGAGTCCCTACGAGCAGTACTTC
CASSVRLAPESPYEQYF
>.|TRBV7-9|.|TRBJ1-5
TGTGCCAGCAGCCTCCCCGGGGAACAGTCCCAGCATTTT
CASSLPGEQSQHF
>.|TRBV11-1|.|TRBJ1-1
TGTGCCAGCAGCTTAGTAGCGGGTACTGAAGCTTTCTTT
CASSLVAGTEAFF
>.|TRBV4-3|TRBD2|TRBJ2-5
TGCGCCAGCAGCCAAGATCCGAGAGGGCTAGCGGGAGGAGAGACCCAGTACTTC
CASSQDPRGLAGGETQYF